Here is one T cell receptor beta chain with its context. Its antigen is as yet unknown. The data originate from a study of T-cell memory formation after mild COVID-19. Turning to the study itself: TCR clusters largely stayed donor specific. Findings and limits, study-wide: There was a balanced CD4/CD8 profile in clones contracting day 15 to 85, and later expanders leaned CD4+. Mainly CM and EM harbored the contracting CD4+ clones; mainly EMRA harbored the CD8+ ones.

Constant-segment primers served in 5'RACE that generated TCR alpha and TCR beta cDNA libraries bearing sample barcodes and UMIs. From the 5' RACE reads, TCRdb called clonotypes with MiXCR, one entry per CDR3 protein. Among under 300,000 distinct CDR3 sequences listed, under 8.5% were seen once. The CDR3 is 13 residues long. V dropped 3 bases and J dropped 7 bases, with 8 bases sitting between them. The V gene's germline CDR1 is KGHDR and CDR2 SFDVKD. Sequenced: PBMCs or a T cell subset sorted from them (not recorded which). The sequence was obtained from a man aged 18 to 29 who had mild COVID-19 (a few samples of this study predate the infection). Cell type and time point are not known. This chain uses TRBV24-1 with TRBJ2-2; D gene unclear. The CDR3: CATSDRWGGELFF. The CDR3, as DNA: TGTGCCACCAGTGATCGCTGGGGCGGGGAGCTGTTTTTT.